The clone carrying this TCR beta chain showed up many times. Antigen: not known. Template material for amplifying TCR beta CDR3 regions consisted of RNA transcripts. HTBI primers were the set used in a first-round RT-PCR of the TCR CDR3. MiXCR, run by TCRdb on the multiplex PCR reads, gives a single entry per CDR3 protein. The sample comprises over 550,000 distinct CDR3 sequences, roughly a sixth of which are singletons, and 15% to 20% rests with the top ten. Germline loops: CDR1 SQVTM, CDR2 ANQGSEA. This CDR3 has 13 amino acids. V was trimmed by 6 bases and J by 0 bases, leaving 11 bases between them. These data originate in a study of T cells in Graves' hyperthyroidism and ophthalmopathy. Study-wide results and caveats: Most thyroid clonotypes expanded above 0.001 appeared in blood too.

The sample consisted of blood. The receptor's source is a woman between 18 and 29 years old with Graves' hyperthyroidism. The chain has TRBV29-1 and TRBJ1-2; no reliable D call. The CDR3 DNA reads TGCAGCGTAGCCGACGGAACTAACTATGGCTACACCTTC. This translates into CSVADGTNYGYTF.